This T cell receptor (beta chain) was retrieved from a study of monozygotic twins with inflammatory bowel disease. Worth noting for this clonotype: No antigen is known for it.

The CDR3 runs to 12 residues. Looked up from germline, CDR1 is SGHVS and CDR2 is FNYEAQ. Study-level points and caveats: Clonotype sharing was lower in IBD patients than healthy twins, most markedly with disease activity.

TCRdb reanalyzed the 5' RACE reads and collapses them to one entry per CDR3 protein, without DNA. In all, the sample yields 150,000 to 200,000 distinct CDR3 sequences. Sequencing input: blood. V usage is TRBV7-6 and J usage is TRBJ2-1. The receptor comes from a human donor with ulcerative colitis or Crohn's disease, or a healthy co-twin of an affected twin (not recorded which). The CDR3 loop is CASSPWDNEQFF.